The 13 T cell receptor beta chains in this list originate from one sample, sequenced in a study of blood T cell repertoires in COVID-19. TCRdb's copy holds only in-frame clones and misses some; the assay was immunoSEQ multiplex PCR. In the table there are roughly 140,000 clones, 80% of which are singletons. Sequencing was performed on peripheral blood. The origin of the receptors is a man in his fifties or sixties with acute or convalescent COVID-19.

This clone was found a few times. V usage is TRBV4-3 and J usage is TRBJ1-3; the D is unclear. In germline, CDR1 is LGHNA, CDR2 YSLEER. V was pared by 1 base and J by 2 bases, with 6 bases between. CDR3 length: 14 amino acids. The CDR3 bases are TGCGCCAGCAGCCAAGTGGCAGCTGGAAACACCATATATTTT. It encodes CASSQVAAGNTIYF.

V and J are TRBV18 and TRBJ2-3; unclear D gene. CDR3 length: 14 residues. The germline gives CDR1 KGHSH, CDR2 LQKENI. V was trimmed by 5 bases and J by 0 bases, leaving 9 bases between them. The DNA of the CDR3 is TGTGCCAGCTCATTTACGGTTAGCACAGATACGCAGTATTTT. This gives the protein CASSFTVSTDTQYF.

V is TRBV19 and J is TRBJ2-1; 8 bases fit TRBD2. CDR3 size: 15 residues. Germline V gives CDR1 LNHDA, CDR2 SQIVND (reference sequence). Unmatched junction bases numbered 10, after V lost 5 bases and J lost 7 bases. DNA of the CDR3: TGTGCCAGTAGTTCCCAAGCGGGAGCGGGGAATGAGCAGTTCTTC. Encoded protein: CASSSQAGAGNEQFF.

The chain is built from TRBV15 and TRBJ2-1; D ambiguous. Looked up from germline, CDR1 is LNHNV and CDR2 is YYDKDF (reference sequence). The CDR3 contains 13 residues. V was trimmed by 3 bases and J by 5 bases, leaving 8 bases between them. This chain's CDR3 is CATSRGTNNEQFF. The CDR3 DNA is TGTGCCACCAGCAGGGGCACCAACAATGAGCAGTTCTTC.

This clone was recorded once. This rearrangement joins TRBV28 to TRBJ1-6, with 9 bases fitting TRBD1. V was clipped by 7 bases and J by 10 bases; unmatched bases: 8. Germline CDR1 reads MDHEN; CDR2 reads SYDVKM. This CDR3 is 14 amino acids long. DNA of the CDR3: TGTGCCAGCATTCTAGGACAGGGGCAATCACCCCTCCACTTT. Amino acid sequence: CASILGQGQSPLHF.

The V and J genes are TRBV7-9 and TRBJ1-2; 7 nucleotides agree with TRBD1. With V trimmed by 5 bases and J by 4 bases, 10 bases remained unmatched. The germline V gene encodes CDR1 SEHNR and CDR2 FQNEAQ (reference sequence). The CDR3 has 15 amino acids. The CDR3 DNA sequence: TGTGCCAGCAGCGGGCGCATGGGACAGTCCTATGGCTACACCTTC. Translated: CASSGRMGQSYGYTF.

Note on this clone: Other DNA sequences in this sample translate to the same CDR3. The chain recombines TRBV3-1 (or the pseudogene TRBV3-2) with TRBJ2-5; D is undetermined. Germline assignment: CDR1 LGHDT and CDR2 YNNKEL (reference sequence). The CDR3 has 13 residues. V was trimmed by 2 bases and J by 4 bases, leaving 8 bases between them. CDR3 loop: CASSQFPGETQYF. The CDR3 coding sequence is TGTGCCAGCAGCCAATTTCCGGGAGAGACCCAGTACTTC.

This chain joins TRBV5-6 and TRBJ1-6; 9 bases are a match to TRBD1. CDR3 length: 14 residues. Trimming cost V 4 bases and J 7 bases; bases outside gene matches: 3. The germline V gene encodes CDR1 SGHDT and CDR2 YYEEEE. The CDR3 DNA is TGTGCCAGCAGCCAGACAGGGGGGAATTCACCCCTCCACTTT. This codes for CASSQTGGNSPLHF.

This clone has more than one count but fewer than ten. The genes are TRBV7-2 and TRBJ2-5; D possibly corresponds to TRBD1 (7 bases). The germline V and J ends were trimmed by 8 bases and 7 bases, with 14 bases remaining between them. The germline V gene encodes CDR1 SGHTA and CDR2 FQGNSA. The CDR3 is made up of 12 amino acids. This chain's CDR3 is CASGQGGPTQYF. CDR3 nucleotide sequence: TGTGCCAGCGGCCAGGGGGGTCCGACCCAGTACTTC.

This clone was found once. J is TRBJ2-5 and V is TRBV3-1 (or the pseudogene TRBV3-2), with D perhaps TRBD1 (6 bases). This CDR3 comprises 14 residues. Germline lookup yields CDR1 LGHDT and CDR2 YNNKEL (reference sequence). Trimming took 4 bases from V and 1 from J, leaving 10 bases between them. In nucleotides, the CDR3 is TGTGCCAGCAGCCCGCAAGGGGGCCAAGAGACCCAGTACTTC. Translating gives CASSPQGGQETQYF.

This clone was seen a single time. This chain joins TRBV7-3 and TRBJ1-2, with D tentatively TRBD1 (6 bases). This CDR3 contains 15 residues. The germline CDR1 and CDR2 sequences are SGHTA and FQGTGA. Trimming took off 5 bases at V and 0 bases at J, with 13 bases between the two ends. The CDR3 here is CASSPGVDPNYGYTF. As DNA, the CDR3 is TGTGCCAGCAGCCCAGGGGTGGACCCTAACTATGGCTACACCTTC.

Only a few counts were recorded for this clone. This chain joins TRBV7-5 and TRBJ1-4; the D call in the table, TRBD1, was not verified against the DNA. TRBV7-5 is assigned pseudogene status. The CDR3 totals 15 residues. CDR3 in DNA: TGTGCCAGAAGCTTAAGACAGCCTGTAGCTGAAAAACTGTTTTTT. Translated: CARSLRQPVAEKLFF.

V usage is TRBV5-5 and J usage is TRBJ2-7, with D possibly being TRBD1 (5 bases). The CDR3 runs 15 residues. The ends were cut back, 0 bases at V and 6 bases at J, with 16 bases in the middle. The V gene's germline CDR1 is SGHKS and CDR2 YYEKEE (reference sequence). CDR3 residues: CASSLVTQVRGEQYF. The DNA for the CDR3 is TGTGCCAGCAGCTTGGTCACACAGGTACGTGGCGAGCAGTACTTC.